This T cell receptor beta chain was retrieved from a study of molecular identifiers for immune sequencing clone quantification. TCRdb reprocessed the PCR reads with MiXCR, giving one entry per CDR3 protein. This sample has approximately 630,000 distinct CDR3 sequences; over 25% occur once, and the top ten carry 0.78%. Input for naive CD8 libraries was about 18,000 to 1,000,000 sorted cells; the RNA fraction used was 10%, 30% or 50%. Specimen: naive CD8+ T cells from blood, with Jurkat cell RNA spiked in. Subset noted: FACS-sorted CD8+CD4-CCR7+CD45RA+ naive T cells. The clonotype was recovered from a human donor in good health. Some libraries in this study had Jurkat cell RNA spiked in.

CDR3 protein: CARRDREDTEAFF. In DNA form, the CDR3 reads TGCGCCAGGAGGGACAGGGAAGACACTGAAGCTTTCTTT. The rearrangement uses TRBV10-2 and TRBJ1-1, with 9 bases identical to TRBD1. The CDR3 is 13 residues long. V shed 9 bases, J shed 3 bases, and the junction held 5 bases outside the gene matches. Per germline, CDR1 WSHSY and CDR2 SAAADI.